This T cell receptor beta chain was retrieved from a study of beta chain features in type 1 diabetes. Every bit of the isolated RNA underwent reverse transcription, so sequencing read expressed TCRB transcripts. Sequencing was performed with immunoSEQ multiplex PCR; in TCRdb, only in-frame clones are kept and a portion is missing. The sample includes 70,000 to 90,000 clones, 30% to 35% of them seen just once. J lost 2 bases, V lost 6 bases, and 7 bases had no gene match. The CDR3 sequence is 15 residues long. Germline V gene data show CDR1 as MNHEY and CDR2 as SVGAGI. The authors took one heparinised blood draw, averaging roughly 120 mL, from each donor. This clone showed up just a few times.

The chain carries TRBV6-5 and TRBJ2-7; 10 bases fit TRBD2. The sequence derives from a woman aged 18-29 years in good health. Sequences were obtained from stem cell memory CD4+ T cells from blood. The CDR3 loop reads CASSRSGGPAYEQYF. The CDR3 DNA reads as TGTGCCAGCAGCCGTAGCGGGGGGCCGGCCTACGAGCAGTACTTC.